The 8 T cell receptor beta chains reported below all come from one sample, sequenced in a study of blood T cell repertoires in COVID-19. The table came from immunoSEQ multiplex PCR; TCRdb's copy has only in-frame clones and leaves some out. The sample includes over 350,000 clones, approximately 90% seen only once; the top ten take roughly 4%. Sequences were obtained from peripheral blood. The receptors here all came from a woman in her 30s with acute or convalescent COVID-19.

This chain connects TRBV2 to TRBJ1-2; D is unresolved. The V gene lost 9 bases and the J gene lost 8 bases, with 19 bases spanning the gap. This CDR3 is built from 13 residues. Germline loops: CDR1 SNHLY, CDR2 FYNNEI. The CDR3 here is CARTVSSAWGYTF. In DNA, the CDR3 is TGTGCCAGGACTGTGAGTAGTGCATGGGGCTACACCTTC. Full variable domain (remainder filled in from reference TRBV2 and TRBJ1-2): EPEVTQTPSHQVTQMGQEVILRCVPISNHLYFYWYRQILGQKVEFLVSFYNNEISEKSEIFDDQFSVERPDGSNFTLKIRSTKLEDSAMYFCARTVSSAWGYTFGSGTRLTVV.

V usage is TRBV5-1 and J usage is TRBJ2-7; 7 bases fit TRBD1. V lost 1 base, J lost 2 bases, and 3 bases stayed unmatched. CDR1 is SGHRS, CDR2 YFSETQ, per germline. CDR3 size: 14 residues. CDR3 bases: TGCGCCAGCAGCTTGACAGGGGAAACCTACGAGCAGTACTTC. This gives the protein CASSLTGETYEQYF. Full variable domain (remainder filled in from reference TRBV5-1 and TRBJ2-7): KAGVTQTPRYLIKTRGQQVTLSCSPISGHRSVSWYQQTPGQGLQFLFEYFSETQRNKGNFPGRFSGRQFSNSRSEMNVSTLELGDSALYLCASSLTGETYEQYFGPGTRLTVT.

The chain uses TRBV25-1 and TRBJ2-7; the match to TRBD1 covers 7 bases. Trimming cost V 6 bases and J 1 base; bases outside gene matches: 3. The CDR3 loop spans 13 amino acids. Germline-derived CDR1 and CDR2 are MGHDK and SYGVNS. The CDR3: CASRGTESYEQYF. The CDR3 coding sequence is TGTGCCAGCAGGGGGACAGAGTCCTACGAGCAGTACTTC.

This chain links TRBV21-1 with TRBJ1-6; TRBD1 is the table's D call and was not checked against the DNA. TRBV21-1 is a known pseudogene. This CDR3 region has 17 residues. CDR3 nucleotides: TGTGCCAGCAGCAAAAAGTTTGGGACACTTTATAATTCACCCCTCCACTTT. Amino acid sequence: CASSKKFGTLYNSPLHF.

V usage is TRBV11-1 and J usage is TRBJ1-2; 7 bases match TRBD1. The CDR3 is made up of 15 amino acids. Unmatched junction bases numbered 7, after V lost 4 bases and J lost 2 bases. CDR1 SGHAT and CDR2 FQDESV come from the germline V gene (reference sequence). The CDR3 nucleotides are TGTGCCAGCAGCTCAAGACAGGGCTGGAACTATGGCTACACCTTC. Translating gives CASSSRQGWNYGYTF.

This clone appeared a single time. V and J are TRBV6-5 and TRBJ2-7; 7 nucleotides agree with TRBD1. Per the germline V gene, CDR1 is MNHEY and CDR2 is SVGAGI. The length of the CDR3 is 15 residues. V lost 0 bases, J lost 3 bases, and 5 bases stayed unmatched. The CDR3 DNA reads as TGTGCCAGCAGTTACTCGATGGCAGGGGGCTACGAGCAGTACTTC. This codes for CASSYSMAGGYEQYF.

With respect to this clone: The sample has other DNA sequences that encode this CDR3 too. The chain uses TRBV27 and TRBJ2-2; D remains unclear. Trimming pared 3 bases from V and 2 bases from J, leaving 7 bases between. Germline-derived CDR1 and CDR2 are MNHEY and SMNVEV (reference sequence). CDR3 length equals 14 residues. CDR3 sequence reads: CASSFGGNTGELFF. The CDR3 region has the DNA TGTGCCAGCAGTTTCGGCGGAAACACCGGGGAGCTGTTTTTT.

Many counts were recorded for this clone. This chain uses TRBV11-2 with TRBJ2-7; 7 nucleotides align to TRBD2. CDR3 length equals 15 residues. Germline V lookup: CDR1 SGHAT, CDR2 FQNNGV. V shed 1 base, J shed 3 bases, and the junction held 6 bases outside the gene matches. CDR3 DNA sequence: TGTGCCAGCAGCTTAGCCGAGACTAGCATCTACGAGCAGTACTTC. It encodes CASSLAETSIYEQYF.